This T cell receptor (beta chain) is drawn from a study of chemoradiotherapy in HPV16-positive cancers. In the study overall: Functional T-cell assays on a couple of HPV16-positive patients' cells defined candidate HPV-specific clones and common TCR motifs. Study-level points and caveats: During treatment, candidate HPV-specific clones and E7-related motifs expanded in tumor.

Over chemoradiotherapy, repertoires were sampled more than once. Here immunoSEQ multiplex PCR was the method, and the copy in TCRdb shows in-frame clones only, minus some. The data show roughly 1,500 clones, over 70% seen once. The CDR3 covers 14 residues. As for this clone: Its matching antigen is unknown.

Sequences were derived from tumor tissue, sampled from a patient who underwent chemoradiotherapy. V gene TRBV21-1 combines with J gene TRBJ2-2; the table's D call of TRBD1 was not tested on the DNA. TRBV21-1 is annotated as a pseudogene. The sequence came from a human donor with HPV-associated anogenital cancer. The CDR3 sequence: CASLGLSNTGELFF. As DNA, the CDR3 is TGTGCCAGTCTTGGCCTGTCTAACACCGGGGAGCTGTTTTTT.